A single sample gave rise to the 29 T cell receptor beta chains below, sequenced in a study of shared T cell receptors in the human thymus. This table comes from immunoSEQ multiplex PCR, and its TCRdb copy is limited to in-frame clones, with some not included. The sample records hundreds of thousands of clones, 87% being singletons. The same data also went into a second study, on human thymus T cells.

Sequenced sample: thymocytes. The receptors here all came from a boy in the first two years of life with a congenital heart defect.

This chain connects TRBV5-1 to TRBJ2-1; D might be TRBD2 (5 bases). The length of the CDR3 is 15 residues. The ends were cut back, 1 base at V and 5 bases at J, with 13 bases in the middle. CDR1 and CDR2 from the germline V gene are SGHRS and YFSETQ. CDR3 amino acids: CASSLSRDLHNEQFF. In nucleotides, the CDR3 is TGCGCCAGCAGCTTGTCGAGGGATCTCCACAATGAGCAGTTCTTC.

This chain uses TRBV5-1 with TRBJ2-1; 8 bases are a match to TRBD2. The CDR3 runs to 18 residues. V gave up 4 bases and J gave up 0 bases; unmatched junction bases: 12. Germline loops: CDR1 SGHRS, CDR2 YFSETQ. The CDR3 nucleotides are TGCGCCAGCAGCGGTTCCTACCCCGGGACTAGCTCCTACAATGAGCAGTTCTTC. It yields the protein CASSGSYPGTSSYNEQFF.

The chain uses TRBV7-3 and TRBJ1-6, with a possible D match to TRBD1 (5 bases). The germline CDR1 and CDR2 sequences are SGHTA and FQGTGA. With 6 bases removed from V and 10 bases from J, the gap between germline ends came to 13 bases. The CDR3 contains 13 residues. CDR3 bases: TGTGCCAGCAGACGAGACGGACAATCACCCCTCCACTTT. Protein product: CASRRDGQSPLHF.

The chain recombines TRBV5-4 with TRBJ2-7; D possibly corresponds to TRBD2 (5 bases). Germline-derived CDR1 and CDR2 are SGHNT and YYREEE (reference sequence). The CDR3 is made up of 16 amino acids. Trimming removed 3 bases from V and 5 bases from J, with 21 bases in between. The CDR3 DNA reads as TGTGCCAGCAGCTATGGTCCCCTCTACCCCGGGAACGAGCAGTACTTC. Protein product: CASSYGPLYPGNEQYF.

This chain uses TRBV28 with TRBJ2-3, with 7 bases aligning to TRBD2. The CDR3 has 15 residues. Germline lookup yields CDR1 MDHEN and CDR2 SYDVKM. Germline trimming cut 7 bases from V and 0 bases from J; bases unmatched to any gene: 7. This chain's CDR3 is CASTGEAGSTDTQYF. CDR3 DNA: TGTGCCAGCACCGGAGAAGCGGGAAGCACAGATACGCAGTATTTT. The variable domain in full, completed from reference TRBV28 and TRBJ2-3, reads DVKVTQSSRYLVKRTGEKVFLECVQDMDHENMFWYRQDPGLGLRLIYFSYDVKMKEKGDIPEGYSVSREKKERFSLILESASTNQTSMYLCASTGEAGSTDTQYFGPGTRLTVL.

The chain is built from TRBV11-2 and TRBJ2-1; 9 nucleotides agree with TRBD2. J lost 4 bases, V lost 5 bases, and 9 bases had no gene match. The CDR3 spans 16 residues. CDR1 and CDR2 from the germline V gene are SGHAT and FQNNGV. The CDR3 bases are TGTGCCAGCAGCCCGTATAGCGGGAGTAAGTACAATGAGCAGTTCTTC. Translating it yields CASSPYSGSKYNEQFF.

The V call is TRBV5-1, the J call TRBJ1-2, with D unresolved. V was pared by 4 bases and J by 5 bases, with 30 bases between. CDR1 is SGHRS, CDR2 YFSETQ, per germline. The CDR3 runs 19 residues. The CDR3, as DNA: TGCGCCAGCAGCAGCAACCCCGACGAGTCGAACGGCCCGACTTATGGCTACACCTTC. Residues: CASSSNPDESNGPTYGYTF.

The V gene is TRBV5-6, the J gene TRBJ1-2; TRBD1 matches 12 bases. The junction had 8 bases not matched to a gene; V was cut back by 4 bases and J by 7 bases. This CDR3 region has 15 residues. Germline V gives CDR1 SGHDT, CDR2 YYEEEE. CDR3 in amino acids: CASSPGTGGLRGYTF. The CDR3 nucleotides read TGTGCCAGCAGCCCGGGGACAGGGGGCCTTCGTGGCTACACCTTC.

The chain carries TRBV6-4 and TRBJ1-1, with D possibly TRBD1 on 5 matching bases. CDR3 length: 13 residues. V lost 6 bases and J lost 7, with 15 bases in between. Germline V gene sequence: CDR1 MRHNA, CDR2 SNTAGT. The DNA of the CDR3 is TGTGCCAGCAGCCGAGGACATTGGGATGAAGCTTTCTTT. Translation: CASSRGHWDEAFF.

This chain joins TRBV6-5 and TRBJ2-7; the D is unclear. CDR3 length: 15 residues. Trimming pared 0 bases from V and 6 bases from J, leaving 15 bases between. Looked up from germline, CDR1 is MNHEY and CDR2 is SVGAGI. The CDR3 region has the DNA TGTGCCAGCAGTTACTCGAAGCTTGCTCGCTTCGAGCAGTACTTC. Its protein product is CASSYSKLARFEQYF.

This chain connects TRBV7-9 to TRBJ2-2; D is ambiguous. Deletions cut 2 bases from V and 0 bases from J, with 7 bases between. Germline V gives CDR1 SEHNR, CDR2 FQNEAQ (reference sequence). The CDR3 totals 15 residues. The CDR3 DNA sequence: TGTGCCAGCAGCTTAAAGACACCGAACACCGGGGAGCTGTTTTTT. Translation gives CASSLKTPNTGELFF.

The gene calls are TRBV28 and TRBJ2-5; 9 bases map to TRBD1. V was pared by 5 bases and J by 1 base, with 5 bases of the junction left unmatched. The CDR3 loop spans 15 amino acids. CDR1 is MDHEN, CDR2 SYDVKM, per germline. CDR3 protein: CASSPGTGPQETQYF. The CDR3 DNA is TGTGCCAGCAGTCCCGGGACAGGGCCCCAAGAGACCCAGTACTTC.

The rearrangement uses TRBV29-1 and TRBJ1-1; TRBD1 matches 9 bases. The V gene end was trimmed by 5 bases and the J gene end by 1 base; junction bases not matched to a gene: 11. The CDR3 totals 16 residues. The germline gives CDR1 SQVTM, CDR2 ANQGSEA. CDR3 residues: CSVRRTGGISNTEAFF. The CDR3 DNA is TGCAGCGTTCGGCGTACAGGGGGCATCTCGAACACTGAAGCTTTCTTT.

V and J are TRBV30 and TRBJ2-3; weak D call: TRBD1 (6 bases). CDR3 length equals 15 residues. V dropped 3 bases and J dropped 7 bases, with 20 bases sitting between them. Germline CDR1 reads GTSNPN; CDR2 reads SVGIG (reference sequence). CDR3 residues: CAWSQLTGWGHTQYF. The CDR3, as DNA: TGTGCCTGGAGCCAACTGACGGGTTGGGGGCATACGCAGTATTTT. The variable domain in full, with the rest retrieved from reference TRBV30 and TRBJ2-3, is SQTIHQWPATLVQPVGSPLSLECTVEGTSNPNLYWYRQAAGRGLQLLFYSVGIGQISSEVPQNLSASRPQDRQFILSSKKLLLSDSGFYLCAWSQLTGWGHTQYFGPGTRLTVL.

V usage is TRBV6-1 and J usage is TRBJ1-1; 7 nucleotides align to TRBD1. CDR1 and CDR2 from the germline V gene are MNHNS and SASEGT. J gave up 6 bases and V 7 bases, and 11 bases lay outside the gene matches. The CDR3 loop spans 14 amino acids. The CDR3, as DNA: TGTGCCAGCAAACAGACAGGGATGGTCGCTGAAGCTTTCTTT. Amino acid sequence: CASKQTGMVAEAFF.

The chain couples TRBV4-1 to TRBJ2-5, with TRBD2 matching over 10 bases. The J call is doubtful: the DNA matches TRBJ2-7 better. The CDR3 runs to 17 residues. CDR1 and CDR2 from the germline V gene are MGHRA and YSYEKL. The chain's CDR3 is CASSQDTVSGRRYEQYF. For the CDR3, the DNA is TGCGCCAGCAGCCAAGACACCGTTAGCGGGAGGCGCTACGAGCAGTACTTC.

This clone was picked up one time. V is TRBV4-1 and J is TRBJ1-5; 7 nucleotides line up with TRBD1. The junction had 6 bases not matched to a gene; V was cut back by 0 bases and J by 1 base. The germline V gene has CDR1 MGHRA and CDR2 YSYEKL. The CDR3 runs to 17 residues. This CDR3 is CASSQENRGQSNQPQHF. The CDR3 DNA reads TGCGCCAGCAGCCAAGAAAACAGGGGACAGAGCAATCAGCCCCAGCATTTT.

The rearrangement links TRBV5-1 to TRBJ2-3, with TRBD1 as a possible D gene (5 bases). The V and J ends lost 0 bases and 0 bases respectively, with 14 bases between them. CDR3 length: 17 amino acids. Germline V gene sequence: CDR1 SGHRS, CDR2 YFSETQ. The CDR3 loop is CASSLAQTDTSTDTQYF. The CDR3 DNA reads TGCGCCAGCAGCTTGGCCCAGACAGATACTAGCACAGATACGCAGTATTTT.

The CDR3 DNA reads TGTGCCTGGACCCGAGGTTCTGGAAACACCATATATTTT. It translates to CAWTRGSGNTIYF. This chain uses TRBV30 with TRBJ1-3; D not certain. The ends were cut back, 4 bases at V and 1 base at J, with 8 bases in the middle. Germline V lookup: CDR1 GTSNPN, CDR2 SVGIG (reference sequence). This CDR3 is 13 amino acids long.

The V gene is TRBV29-1, the J gene TRBJ1-1; unclear D gene. The CDR3 has 12 residues. The ends were cut back, 0 bases at V and 5 bases at J, with 7 bases in the middle. Germline loops: CDR1 SQVTM, CDR2 ANQGSEA. CDR3 DNA: TGCAGCGTTGAAGATGAGAGAACTGAAGCTTTCTTT. Translated, it gives CSVEDERTEAFF.

The rearrangement uses TRBV4-3 and TRBJ2-7, with 8 bases fitting TRBD2. The CDR3 is 15 residues long. Germline loops: CDR1 LGHNA, CDR2 YSLEER. The junction had 6 bases not matched to a gene; V was cut back by 0 bases and J by 5 bases. CDR3 protein: CASSQDRTSCHEQYF. For the CDR3, the DNA is TGCGCCAGCAGCCAAGATCGGACTAGCTGCCACGAGCAGTACTTC.

V gene TRBV6-5 combines with J gene TRBJ1-4; 8 positions agree with TRBD1. V dropped 6 bases and J dropped 7; count of bases not matched to a gene: 10. Germline values: CDR1 MNHEY, CDR2 SVGAGI. The CDR3 has 15 amino acids. CDR3 region: CASSHADRDSEKLFF. In DNA, the CDR3 is TGTGCCAGCAGCCACGCGGACAGGGATAGTGAAAAACTGTTTTTT.

The chain couples TRBV5-1 to TRBJ2-2, with 10 bases lining up with TRBD2. This CDR3 has 15 amino acids. V was pared by 0 bases and J by 14 bases, with 10 bases of the junction left unmatched. Germline V gene sequence: CDR1 SGHRS, CDR2 YFSETQ. The CDR3 region has the DNA TGCGCCAGCAGCTTGGCTCCTAGCGGGAGTGTTCGACTGTTTTTT. Its protein is CASSLAPSGSVRLFF.

Only a few counts were recorded for this clone. The chain employs TRBV6-6 and TRBJ2-7; 7 nucleotides align to TRBD1. The CDR3 totals 11 residues. The V and J ends lost 10 bases and 5 bases, in that order; junction bases with no gene match: 5. Germline V gives CDR1 MNHNY, CDR2 SVGAGI (reference sequence). CDR3 amino acids: CATEQGHEQYF. The CDR3 region has the DNA TGTGCCACCGAACAGGGGCACGAGCAGTACTTC.

This rearrangement joins TRBV6-5 to TRBJ2-5; 9 bases fit TRBD2. Trimming took 0 bases from V and 6 from J; bases not matched to a gene: 8. This CDR3 is built from 16 residues. Germline V gene sequence: CDR1 MNHEY, CDR2 SVGAGI. The CDR3 sequence: CASSYSLAGDGKTQYF. CDR3 DNA: TGTGCCAGCAGTTACTCGTTAGCGGGAGATGGAAAGACCCAGTACTTC.

The chain combines TRBV7-9 with TRBJ1-5, with no clear D. Germline V gene lookup returns CDR1 SEHNR and CDR2 FQNEAQ (reference sequence). The V end was cut by 3 bases, the J end by 0 bases, with 3 bases between. The CDR3 totals 13 residues. The CDR3 coding sequence is TGTGCCAGCAGCTTCTCTAGCAATCAGCCCCAGCATTTT. Its translation: CASSFSSNQPQHF. The full variable domain, with the rest looked up from reference TRBV7-9 and TRBJ1-5, is DTGVSQNPRHKITKRGQNVTFRCDPISEHNRLYWYRQTLGQGPEFLTYFQNEAQLEKSRLLSDRFSAERPKGSFSTLEIQRTEQGDSAMYLCASSFSSNQPQHFGDGTRLSIL.

V usage is TRBV30 and J usage is TRBJ2-7; the match to TRBD2 covers 10 bases. The CDR3 is 15 amino acids. Per the germline V gene, CDR1 is GTSNPN and CDR2 is SVGIG (reference sequence). The V and J ends lost 2 bases and 2 bases, in that order; junction bases with no gene match: 6. The CDR3 nucleotides are TGTGCCTGGAGTCGCCCAGCGGGAGGGCCCTACGAGCAGTACTTC. Amino acid sequence: CAWSRPAGGPYEQYF.

The J gene is TRBJ2-6, the V gene TRBV10-2, with unresolved D. There are 15 residues in the CDR3. V lost 2 bases to trimming and J lost 4 bases, with 9 bases between them. The germline V gene encodes CDR1 WSHSY and CDR2 SAAADI. This CDR3 reads CASSEPESGANVLTF. Written as DNA, the CDR3 is TGCGCCAGCAGTGAGCCCGAGAGCGGGGCCAACGTCCTGACTTTC.

The V call is TRBV4-3, the J call TRBJ1-2; 8 bases match TRBD1. The CDR3 sequence is 18 residues long. Per germline, CDR1 LGHNA and CDR2 YSLEER. J lost 3 bases, V lost 3 bases, and 15 bases had no gene match. CDR3 nucleotide sequence: TGCGCCAGCAGCCAGGCTATTCCGGGACAGGTGATGGACTATGGCTACACCTTC. Translating it yields CASSQAIPGQVMDYGYTF.